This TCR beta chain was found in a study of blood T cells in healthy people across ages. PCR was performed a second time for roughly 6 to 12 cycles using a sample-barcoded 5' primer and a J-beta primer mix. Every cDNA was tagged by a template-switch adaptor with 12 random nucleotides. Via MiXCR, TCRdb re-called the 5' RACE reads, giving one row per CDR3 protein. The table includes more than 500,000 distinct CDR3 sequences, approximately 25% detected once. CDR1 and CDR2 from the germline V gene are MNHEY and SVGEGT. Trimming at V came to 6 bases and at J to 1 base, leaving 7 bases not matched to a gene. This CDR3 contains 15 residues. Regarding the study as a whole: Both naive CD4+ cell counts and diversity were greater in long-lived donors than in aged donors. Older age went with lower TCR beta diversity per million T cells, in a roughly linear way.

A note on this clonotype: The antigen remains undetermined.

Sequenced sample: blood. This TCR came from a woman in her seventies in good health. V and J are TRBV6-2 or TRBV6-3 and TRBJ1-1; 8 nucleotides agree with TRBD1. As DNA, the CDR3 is TGTGCCAGCAGGGGAGGGACAGGCCCGAACACTGAAGCTTTCTTT. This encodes CASRGGTGPNTEAFF.